These 27 T cell receptor beta chains came from one sample sequenced in a study of cytomegalovirus exposure and HLA in healthy donors. Primers included in the PCR were 60 Vbeta and 13 Jbeta primers. Assay: immunoSEQ multiplex PCR; the TCRdb copy retains only in-frame clones and omits some. The sample carries around 150,000 clones, 75% recorded once. Sequencing used PBMCs. These receptors originate from a male donor in good health and CMV-seronegative.

V gene TRBV7-9 combines with J gene TRBJ1-1; no clear D gene. Looked up from germline, CDR1 is SEHNR and CDR2 is FQNEAQ (reference sequence). Trimming took off 3 bases at V and 1 base at J, with 6 bases between the two ends. CDR3 length: 13 residues. CDR3 sequence reads: CASSLEGNTEAFF. In DNA form, the CDR3 reads TGTGCCAGCAGCTTGGAGGGGAACACTGAAGCTTTCTTT.

This rearrangement joins TRBV7-9 to TRBJ2-2, with 14 positions matching TRBD2. V dropped 3 bases and J dropped 6; count of bases not matched to a gene: 3. This CDR3 comprises 16 residues. The germline CDR1 and CDR2 sequences are SEHNR and FQNEAQ (reference sequence). The CDR3 spells CASSLRLAGGPGELFF. In DNA, the CDR3 is TGTGCCAGCAGCTTGCGACTAGCGGGGGGGCCCGGGGAGCTGTTTTTT.

The chain recombines TRBV11-1 with TRBJ2-7; possible D gene TRBD1, 6 bases. Germline CDR1 and CDR2: SGHAT and FQDESV (reference sequence). V shed 4 bases and J shed 6 bases, with 19 bases lying between them. This CDR3 has 15 amino acids. CDR3 nucleotide sequence: TGTGCCAGCAGCTCGATAGGGAGAACACAGGGCGAGCAGTACTTC. Its protein product is CASSSIGRTQGEQYF.

J is TRBJ1-2 and V is TRBV28; 10 bases are a match to TRBD1. Germline loops: CDR1 MDHEN, CDR2 SYDVKM. The CDR3 consists of 15 residues. V lost 7 bases and J lost 7; bases outside the gene matches: 12. The CDR3, as DNA: TGTGCCAGCACCGACCCGGGACAGGGGCAATTTGGCTACACCTTC. It encodes CASTDPGQGQFGYTF.

The CDR3 coding sequence is TGCGCCAGCAGCCTGGGACAGGGGGGGACTGAAGCTTTCTTT. Translated: CASSLGQGGTEAFF. The chain links TRBV4-1 to TRBJ1-1, with 11 positions matching TRBD1. Trimming at V came to 4 bases and at J to 5 bases, leaving 3 bases not matched to a gene. The CDR3 consists of 14 residues. Germline V gene data show CDR1 as MGHRA and CDR2 as YSYEKL.

The V gene is TRBV7-9, the J gene TRBJ2-7; D gene ambiguous. The CDR3 has 14 amino acids. The germline V and J ends were trimmed by 1 base and 1 base, with 8 bases remaining between them. The germline V gene has CDR1 SEHNR and CDR2 FQNEAQ (reference sequence). The CDR3 bases are TGTGCCAGCAGCTTAGGTGGCGGTTCCTACGAGCAGTACTTC. Translating it yields CASSLGGGSYEQYF.

The chain couples TRBV5-6 to TRBJ1-2; a weak D match, TRBD1 (5 bases). The CDR3 totals 12 residues. Trimming removed 2 bases from V and 4 bases from J, with 6 bases in between. Germline CDR1 SGHDT, CDR2 YYEEEE. The CDR3 bases are TGTGCCAGCAGCTTAGACAGCTATGGCTACACCTTC. This gives the protein CASSLDSYGYTF.

This chain uses TRBV5-4 with TRBJ2-2; TRBD2 aligns across 12 bases. Germline V gives CDR1 SGHNT, CDR2 YYREEE (reference sequence). After removal of 2 bases from V and 2 bases from J, the junction contained 7 bases not matched to a gene. This CDR3 comprises 18 residues. The CDR3 reads CASSFELLAGGNTGELFF. DNA for the CDR3: TGTGCCAGCAGCTTCGAGCTACTAGCGGGAGGAAACACCGGGGAGCTGTTTTTT. The whole variable domain, filled in from reference TRBV5-4 and TRBJ2-2, reads ETGVTQSPTHLIKTRGQQVTLRCSSQSGHNTVSWYQQALGQGPQFIFQYYREEENGRGNFPPRFSGLQFPNYSSELNVNALELDDSALYLCASSFELLAGGNTGELFFGEGSRLTVL.

The CDR3 is CASLQGPNYGYTF. The CDR3, as DNA: TGTGCCAGCCTACAGGGCCCTAACTATGGCTACACCTTC. The rearrangement joins TRBV2 to TRBJ1-2; possibly TRBD1 for D (6 bases). V was shortened by 8 bases and J by 0 bases, with 10 bases between the two germline ends. The germline CDR1 and CDR2 sequences are SNHLY and FYNNEI. This CDR3 is 13 amino acids long.

V usage is TRBV12-5 and J usage is TRBJ2-1; no definite D call. The CDR3 length is 15 residues. CDR1 is LGHNT, CDR2 FRNRAP, per germline. V was clipped by 2 bases and J by 0 bases, with 8 bases between them. The CDR3, as DNA: TGTGCTAGTGGTTTGAACAGTGACTCCTACAATGAGCAGTTCTTC. The encoded protein is CASGLNSDSYNEQFF.

This chain's CDR3 is CASSRRTGYVDNEQYF. CDR3 coding DNA: TGTGCCAGCAGCCGGAGGACAGGGTACGTGGACAACGAGCAGTACTTC. The chain couples TRBV7-9 to TRBJ2-7, with 8 bases aligning to TRBD1. Germline CDR1 is SEHNR and CDR2 is FQNEAQ (reference sequence). Germline trimming cut 5 bases from V and 5 bases from J; bases unmatched to any gene: 14. This CDR3 has 16 residues.

V usage is TRBV30 and J usage is TRBJ2-7, with 8 bases matching TRBD2. J lost 5 bases, V lost 3 bases, and 9 bases had no gene match. The germline gives CDR1 GTSNPN, CDR2 SVGIG (reference sequence). The CDR3 covers 14 residues. CDR3 coding DNA: TGTGCCTGGAGGAGCGGGAGAGGGTCCCACGAGCAGTACTTC. Translating it yields CAWRSGRGSHEQYF.

This chain links TRBV4-2 with TRBJ2-2; D is perhaps TRBD1 (7 bases). This CDR3 spans 17 amino acids. The V gene lost 0 bases and the J gene lost 5 bases, with 16 bases spanning the gap. Per the germline V gene, CDR1 is LGHNA and CDR2 is YNFKEQ. The CDR3 here is CASSQDLRQGGTGELFF. CDR3 nucleotides: TGTGCCAGCAGCCAAGATTTAAGACAGGGAGGTACCGGGGAGCTGTTTTTT.

The V gene is TRBV5-8, the J gene TRBJ1-1, with D perhaps TRBD1 (6 bases). Germline V lookup: CDR1 SGHTS, CDR2 YDEGEE. Between the trimmed V and J ends, which lost 4 bases and 0 bases, there was a span of 13 bases. The CDR3 is 15 amino acids. This chain's CDR3 is CASSETGHLNTEAFF. The CDR3 nucleotides read TGTGCCAGCAGCGAGACGGGACACTTGAACACTGAAGCTTTCTTT.

This clone was seen only once. The chain recombines TRBV28 with TRBJ2-1, with a weak D call TRBD2 (5 bases). The CDR3 sequence is 14 residues long. Trimming shortened V by 7 bases and J by 8 bases, and 18 bases separated the two germline ends. Germline lookup yields CDR1 MDHEN and CDR2 SYDVKM. The chain's CDR3 is CASIPGSSADEQFF. DNA for the CDR3: TGTGCCAGCATCCCGGGGTCGTCGGCTGATGAGCAGTTCTTC.

The chain employs TRBV5-6 and TRBJ1-2; D unclear. Germline V lookup: CDR1 SGHDT, CDR2 YYEEEE. Trimming stripped 0 bases from V and 3 bases from J, with 9 bases between. There are 14 residues in the CDR3. In nucleotides, the CDR3 is TGTGCCAGCAGCTTGGACAGAATGGACTATGGCTACACCTTC. Translated: CASSLDRMDYGYTF.

The V call is TRBV7-9, the J call TRBJ2-2; no firm D call. The CDR3 is 13 residues long. Trimming pared 3 bases from V and 6 bases from J, leaving 8 bases between. Germline V gene data show CDR1 as SEHNR and CDR2 as FQNEAQ (reference sequence). The CDR3 nucleotides are TGTGCCAGCAGCTTTGTTGAGCCCGGGGAGCTGTTTTTT. As protein: CASSFVEPGELFF.

The chain carries TRBV20-1 and TRBJ2-7; D is ambiguous. V was clipped by 5 bases and J by 4 bases, with 6 bases between them. The CDR3 spans 10 residues. Germline assignment: CDR1 DFQATT and CDR2 SNEGSKA (reference sequence). CDR3 bases: TGCAGTGCTCAGGATTACGAGCAGTACTTC. Translated, it gives CSAQDYEQYF.

This clone showed up just once. This chain uses TRBV6-6 with TRBJ1-2, with a tentative D call TRBD1 (5 bases). V gave up 4 bases and J gave up 2 bases, with 14 bases separating them. In germline, CDR1 is MNHNY, CDR2 SVGAGI (reference sequence). The CDR3 has 15 residues. The DNA of the CDR3 is TGTGCCAGCAGTTTAACTCCGGGGGGGAACTATGGCTACACCTTC. Amino acid sequence: CASSLTPGGNYGYTF.

This clone was counted a single time. This chain links TRBV29-1 with TRBJ2-3; 12 bases match TRBD1. Germline CDR1 and CDR2: SQVTM and ANQGSEA. The trim removed 6 bases at V and 6 bases at J, leaving 1 base unmatched. The CDR3 is 12 amino acids. CDR3 nucleotide sequence: TGCAGCGTCGGGACAGGGGGCGATACGCAGTATTTT. It encodes CSVGTGGDTQYF.

This clone is classed as medium-sized (0.01 to 0.1%). The chain employs TRBV5-6 and TRBJ2-7, with TRBD2 matching 13 bases. Germline CDR1 SGHDT, CDR2 YYEEEE. The CDR3 sequence is 17 residues long. Trimming cost V 2 bases and J 3 bases; bases outside gene matches: 8. The CDR3 nucleotides read TGTGCCAGCAGCTTTAGGACTAGCGGGAGCGTAAACTACGAGCAGTACTTC. Translating it yields CASSFRTSGSVNYEQYF.

This chain uses TRBV7-7 with TRBJ2-5; a possible D gene is TRBD2 (6 bases). V was trimmed by 5 bases and J by 4 bases, leaving 17 bases between them. The CDR3 is made up of 15 amino acids. Germline lookup yields CDR1 SSHAT and CDR2 FNYEAQ (reference sequence). CDR3 sequence reads: CASSPTGSRGETQYF. CDR3 DNA: TGTGCCAGCAGCCCCACGGGATCGCGGGGAGAGACCCAGTACTTC.

The chain combines TRBV6-5 with TRBJ2-4; maybe TRBD2 (6 bases). With 0 bases removed from V and 3 bases from J, the gap between germline ends came to 9 bases. The CDR3 has 15 residues. From germline, CDR1 is MNHEY and CDR2 SVGAGI. CDR3 sequence: CASSYSRGGKNIQYF. CDR3 DNA sequence: TGTGCCAGCAGTTACTCTAGGGGAGGCAAAAACATTCAGTACTTC.

This rearrangement joins TRBV28 to TRBJ1-1; 11 bases map to TRBD1. Germline CDR1 is MDHEN and CDR2 is SYDVKM. The CDR3 extends over 15 amino acids. V shed 3 bases and J 5 bases; nucleotides not matched to a gene: 5. This CDR3 is CASSFAGTGGTEAFF. Here the CDR3 DNA reads TGTGCCAGCAGTTTTGCCGGGACAGGGGGAACTGAAGCTTTCTTT. Based on the CDR3 plus reference TRBV28 and TRBJ1-1, the full variable domain is DVKVTQSSRYLVKRTGEKVFLECVQDMDHENMFWYRQDPGLGLRLIYFSYDVKMKEKGDIPEGYSVSREKKERFSLILESASTNQTSMYLCASSFAGTGGTEAFFGQGTRLTVV.

This sequence joins TRBV7-9 and TRBJ2-2; D unclear. This CDR3 spans 15 amino acids. Deletions cut 1 base from V and 4 bases from J, with 10 bases between. The V gene's germline CDR1 is SEHNR and CDR2 FQNEAQ (reference sequence). CDR3 sequence reads: CASSLVRSLTGELFF. DNA for the CDR3: TGTGCCAGCAGCTTAGTTAGGAGTCTCACCGGGGAGCTGTTTTTT.

The chain's CDR3 is CASSTRTANNEQFF. In nucleotides, the CDR3 is TGTGCCAGCAGTACTCGGACTGCAAACAATGAGCAGTTCTTC. The V gene is TRBV2, the J gene TRBJ2-1; perhaps TRBD2 as D (5 bases). The CDR3 contains 14 residues. Deletions cut 5 bases from V and 5 bases from J, with 13 bases between. Germline V gene lookup returns CDR1 SNHLY and CDR2 FYNNEI.

The chain uses TRBV7-9 and TRBJ2-1, with 8 nucleotides matching TRBD1. In germline, CDR1 is SEHNR, CDR2 FQNEAQ (reference sequence). The CDR3 spans 13 residues. The junction had 9 bases not matched to a gene; V was cut back by 9 bases and J by 8 bases. The CDR3 region is CASPDRAIDEQFF. CDR3 DNA: TGTGCCAGTCCGGACAGGGCGATCGATGAGCAGTTCTTC.